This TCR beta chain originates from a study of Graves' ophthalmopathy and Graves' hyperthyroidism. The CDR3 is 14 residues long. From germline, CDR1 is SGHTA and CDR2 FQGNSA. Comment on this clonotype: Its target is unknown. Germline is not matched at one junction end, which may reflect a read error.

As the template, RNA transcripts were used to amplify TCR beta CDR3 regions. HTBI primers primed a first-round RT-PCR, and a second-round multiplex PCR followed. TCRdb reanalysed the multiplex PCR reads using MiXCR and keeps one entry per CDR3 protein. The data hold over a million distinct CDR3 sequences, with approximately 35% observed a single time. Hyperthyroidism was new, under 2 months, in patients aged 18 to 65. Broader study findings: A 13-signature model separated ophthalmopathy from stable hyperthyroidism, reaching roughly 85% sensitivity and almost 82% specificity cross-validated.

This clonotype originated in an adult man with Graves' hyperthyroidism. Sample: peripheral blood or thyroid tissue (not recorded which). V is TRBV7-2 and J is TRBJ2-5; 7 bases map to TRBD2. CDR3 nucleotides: TGCGCCAGCAAGAGACCCCGGGACTACGTGACCCAGTACTTC. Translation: CASKRPRDYVTQYF.